This T cell receptor (beta chain) comes out of a study of blood T cell repertoires in COVID-19. The overall study: Both acute and convalescent COVID-19 samples were obtained from the United States, Italy and Spain. Sample material is recorded as cDNA or gDNA derived from T cells, B-cell-depleted T cells, or PBMCs.

This CDR3 is 14 amino acids long. This clone showed up just once. In the source study's methods: Amplification of reference gene primers provided the estimated nucleated cell counts. Assay used: immunoSEQ multiplex PCR; TCRdb lists only in-frame clones, some missing. Clone size and V and J calls were adopted from that table, with D and trimming inferred from the DNA. This sample has fewer than 200,000 clones, with about 87% found just once. This TCR derives from a man in his sixties with acute or convalescent COVID-19. This chain connects TRBV21-1 to TRBJ1-2; the table's TRBD1 call for D was not verified on the DNA. TRBV21-1 represents a pseudogene. Sequencing was carried out using peripheral blood. CDR3 amino acids: CASSRDRVVYGYTF. CDR3 DNA: TGTGCCAGCAGCAGGGACAGGGTGGTCTATGGCTACACCTTC.